This entry is about one T cell receptor beta chain. The data were obtained in a study of blood T cell repertoires in COVID-19. Study summary: The United States, Italy and Spain supplied acute and convalescent COVID-19 samples. The cDNA or gDNA used as material had been derived from T cells, B-cell-depleted T cells, or PBMCs.

Profiling relied on immunoSEQ multiplex PCR, and the TCRdb table lists in-frame clones only, not all of them. This table has fewer than 60,000 clones, about 92% appearing once. Seattle-derived patients entered the study during active infection and were followed longitudinally. This CDR3 region has 15 residues. Trimming took off 5 bases at V and 6 bases at J, with 14 bases between the two ends. The germline V gene has CDR1 SGHVS and CDR2 FQNEAQ. Sequencing was carried out using peripheral blood. This chain links TRBV7-8 with TRBJ1-6, with a possible D match to TRBD1 (6 bases). The sequence was collected from a man aged 60 to 75 with COVID-19, enrolled during active disease. The CDR3 sequence: CASSLGPGANSPLHF. CDR3 bases: TGTGCCAGCAGCCTAGGTCCAGGGGCTAATTCACCCCTCCACTTT.